This entry is about one T cell receptor beta chain. Its specificity is not known. These data belong to a study of shared clonotypes between healthy human individuals. Study-wide results and caveats: Relative to memory subsets, naive subsets generally showed larger estimated richness. Collection of samples was limited to blood; tissue repertoires likely differ.

CDR1 is SGDLS, CDR2 YYNGEE, per germline. This CDR3 comprises 14 residues. With 3 bases removed from V and 3 bases from J, the gap between germline ends came to 12 bases. Donors were Caucasian adults residing in Nashville, Tennessee, USA. TCRdb keeps only in-frame clones here, not all; method: immunoSEQ multiplex PCR. The sample consists of under 2.5 million clones, approximately 90% of them appearing once. Sequenced material: naive CD4+ T cells from PBMCs. Subset reported: CD45RA+ positively selected. The V and J genes are TRBV9 and TRBJ1-1; tentatively, D is TRBD1 (6 bases). This clonotype originated in a man between 18 and 35 years old in good health. Some clones in this sample may be carry-over from other donors' samples. This CDR3 reads CASSAETGDTEAFF. The CDR3 DNA sequence: TGTGCCAGCAGCGCCGAGACAGGAGACACTGAAGCTTTCTTT.